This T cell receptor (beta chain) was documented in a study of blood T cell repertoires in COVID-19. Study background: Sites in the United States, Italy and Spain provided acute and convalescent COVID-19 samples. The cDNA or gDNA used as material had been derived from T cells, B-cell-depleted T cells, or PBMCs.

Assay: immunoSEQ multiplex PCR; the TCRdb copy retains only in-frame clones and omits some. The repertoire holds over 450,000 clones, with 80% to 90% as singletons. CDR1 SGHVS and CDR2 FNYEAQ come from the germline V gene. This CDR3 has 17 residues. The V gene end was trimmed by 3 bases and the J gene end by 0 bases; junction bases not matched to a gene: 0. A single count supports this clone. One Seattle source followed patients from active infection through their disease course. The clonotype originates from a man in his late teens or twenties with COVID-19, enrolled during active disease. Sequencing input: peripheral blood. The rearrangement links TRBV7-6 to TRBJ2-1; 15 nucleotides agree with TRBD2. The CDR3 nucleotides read TGTGCCAGCAGCTTGGGACTAGCGGGAGGCTCCTACAATGAGCAGTTCTTC. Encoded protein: CASSLGLAGGSYNEQFF. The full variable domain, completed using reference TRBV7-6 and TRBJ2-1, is GAGVSQSPRYKVTKRGQDVALRCDPISGHVSLYWYRQALGQGPEFLTYFNYEAQQDKSGLPNDRFSAERPEGSISTLTIQRTEQRDSAMYRCASSLGLAGGSYNEQFFGPGTRLTVL.